The text below deals with one T cell receptor (beta chain). Per germline, CDR1 PRHDT and CDR2 FYEKMQ (reference sequence). The CDR3 length is 17 residues. Trimming took 0 bases from V and 14 from J; bases not matched to a gene: 10. The data belong to a study of blood T cell repertoires in COVID-19. Study background: Some COVID-19 samples were acute and others convalescent; all came from the United States, Italy and Spain. PBMCs, B-cell-depleted T cells, or T cells provided the cDNA or gDNA that made up the material.

Original analysis: Nucleated cell number was recorded as an estimate derived from reference gene primer amplification. Sequencing was performed with immunoSEQ multiplex PCR; in TCRdb, only in-frame clones are kept and a portion is missing. V and J calls and clone size come straight from that table; D and trimming were deduced from the DNA. Of more than 300,000 clones in the sample, 86% were seen once. The rearrangement joins TRBV13 to TRBJ2-1, with 16 bases aligning to TRBD2. The sequenced sample consisted of peripheral blood. The sequence was obtained from a woman aged 50 to 60 with acute or convalescent COVID-19. The CDR3 nucleotides are TGTGCCAGCAGCTTAGGAGTTGGGGGACTAGCGGGAGGGCAGAAGTTCTTC. Its translation is CASSLGVGGLAGGQKFF.